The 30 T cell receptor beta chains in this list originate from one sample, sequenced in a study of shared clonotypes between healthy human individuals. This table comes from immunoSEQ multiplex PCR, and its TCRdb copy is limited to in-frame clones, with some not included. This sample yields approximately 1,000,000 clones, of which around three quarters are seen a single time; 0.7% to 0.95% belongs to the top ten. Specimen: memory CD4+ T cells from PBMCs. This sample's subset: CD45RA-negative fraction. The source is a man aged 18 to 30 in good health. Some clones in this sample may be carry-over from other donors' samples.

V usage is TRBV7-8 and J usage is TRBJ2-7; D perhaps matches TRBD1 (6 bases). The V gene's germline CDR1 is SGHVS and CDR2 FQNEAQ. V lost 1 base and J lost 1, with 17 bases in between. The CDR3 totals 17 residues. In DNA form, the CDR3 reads TGTGCCAGCAGCTTAGGGAACAGGGTGGTTGTGTCCTACGAGCAGTACTTC. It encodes CASSLGNRVVVSYEQYF. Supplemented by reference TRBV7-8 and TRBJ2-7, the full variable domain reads GAGVSQSPRYKVAKRGQDVALRCDPISGHVSLFWYQQALGQGPEFLTYFQNEAQLDKSGLPSDRFFAERPEGSVSTLKIQRTQQEDSAVYLCASSLGNRVVVSYEQYFGPGTRLTVT.

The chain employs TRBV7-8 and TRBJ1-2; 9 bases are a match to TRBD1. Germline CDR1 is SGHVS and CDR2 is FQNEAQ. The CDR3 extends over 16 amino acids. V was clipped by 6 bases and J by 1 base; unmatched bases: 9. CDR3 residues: CASRDPGTGSNYGYTF. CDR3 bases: TGTGCCAGCAGGGACCCGGGGACAGGGAGTAACTATGGCTACACCTTC.

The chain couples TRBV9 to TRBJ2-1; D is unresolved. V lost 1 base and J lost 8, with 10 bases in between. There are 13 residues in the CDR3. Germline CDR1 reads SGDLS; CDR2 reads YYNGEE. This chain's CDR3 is CASSVWFLDEQFF. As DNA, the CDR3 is TGTGCCAGCAGCGTATGGTTCCTTGATGAGCAGTTCTTC.

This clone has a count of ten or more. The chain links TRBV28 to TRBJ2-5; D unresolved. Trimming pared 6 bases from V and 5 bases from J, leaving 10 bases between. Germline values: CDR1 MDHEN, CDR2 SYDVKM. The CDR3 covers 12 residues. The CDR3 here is CASRPAGETQYF. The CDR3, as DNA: TGTGCCAGCAGACCCGCCGGGGAGACCCAGTACTTC.

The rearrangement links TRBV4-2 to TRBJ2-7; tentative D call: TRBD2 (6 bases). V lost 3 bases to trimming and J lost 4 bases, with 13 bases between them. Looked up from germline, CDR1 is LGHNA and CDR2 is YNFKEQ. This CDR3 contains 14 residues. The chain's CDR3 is CASSQENRGYEQYF. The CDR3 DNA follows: TGTGCCAGCAGCCAGGAAAACCGGGGGTACGAGCAGTACTTC.

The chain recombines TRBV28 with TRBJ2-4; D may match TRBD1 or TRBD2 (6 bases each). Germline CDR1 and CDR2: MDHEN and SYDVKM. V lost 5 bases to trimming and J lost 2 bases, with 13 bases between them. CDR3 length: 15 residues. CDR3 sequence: CASSPRGGSKNIQYF. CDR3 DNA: TGTGCCAGCAGTCCCAGGGGAGGATCCAAAAACATTCAGTACTTC.

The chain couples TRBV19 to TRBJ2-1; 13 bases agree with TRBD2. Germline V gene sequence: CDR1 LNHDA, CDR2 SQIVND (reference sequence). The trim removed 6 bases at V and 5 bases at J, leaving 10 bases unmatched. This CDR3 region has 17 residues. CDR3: CASRRKWTSGSHNEQFF. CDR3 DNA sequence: TGTGCCAGTAGGAGGAAATGGACTAGCGGGAGTCACAATGAGCAGTTCTTC.

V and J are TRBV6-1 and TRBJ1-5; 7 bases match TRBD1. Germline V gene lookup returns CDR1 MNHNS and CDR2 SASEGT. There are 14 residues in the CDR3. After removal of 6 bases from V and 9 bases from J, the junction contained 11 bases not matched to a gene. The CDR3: CASSRQGDYRPQHF. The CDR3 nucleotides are TGTGCCAGCAGCCGACAGGGTGATTATCGGCCCCAGCATTTT.

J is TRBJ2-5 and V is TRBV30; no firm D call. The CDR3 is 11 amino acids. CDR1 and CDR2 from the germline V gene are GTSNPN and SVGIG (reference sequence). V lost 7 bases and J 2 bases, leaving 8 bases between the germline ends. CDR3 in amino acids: CAFRNQETQYF. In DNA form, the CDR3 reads TGTGCCTTCAGGAATCAAGAGACCCAGTACTTC.

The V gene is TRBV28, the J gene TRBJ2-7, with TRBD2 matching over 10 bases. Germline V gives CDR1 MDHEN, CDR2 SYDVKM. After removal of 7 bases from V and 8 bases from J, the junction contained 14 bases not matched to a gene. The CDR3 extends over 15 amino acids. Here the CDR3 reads CASTTMASGSRKQYF. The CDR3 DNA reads TGTGCCAGCACCACAATGGCTAGCGGGAGTCGTAAGCAGTACTTC.

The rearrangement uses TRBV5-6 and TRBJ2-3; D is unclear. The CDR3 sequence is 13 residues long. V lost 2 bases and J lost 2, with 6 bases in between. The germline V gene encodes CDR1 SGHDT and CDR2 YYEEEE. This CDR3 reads CASSFQATDTQYF. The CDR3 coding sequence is TGTGCCAGCAGCTTTCAGGCCACAGATACGCAGTATTTT.

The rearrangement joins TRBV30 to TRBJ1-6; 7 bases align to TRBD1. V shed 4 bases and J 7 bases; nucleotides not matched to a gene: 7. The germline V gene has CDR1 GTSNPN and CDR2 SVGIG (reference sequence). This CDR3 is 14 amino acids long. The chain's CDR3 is CAWNQGVLNSPLHF. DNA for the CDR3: TGTGCCTGGAACCAGGGGGTACTGAATTCACCCCTCCACTTT.

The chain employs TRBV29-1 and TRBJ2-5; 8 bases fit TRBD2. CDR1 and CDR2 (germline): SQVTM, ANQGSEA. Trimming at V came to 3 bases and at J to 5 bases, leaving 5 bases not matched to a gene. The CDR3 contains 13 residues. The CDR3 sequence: CSVDGGGRETQYF. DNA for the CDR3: TGCAGCGTTGACGGCGGCGGGAGGGAGACCCAGTACTTC.

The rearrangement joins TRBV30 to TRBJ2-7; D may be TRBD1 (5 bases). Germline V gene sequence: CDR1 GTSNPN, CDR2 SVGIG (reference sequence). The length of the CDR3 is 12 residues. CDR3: CALTQGSYEQYF. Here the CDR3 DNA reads TGTGCGCTTACCCAGGGATCCTACGAGCAGTACTTC.

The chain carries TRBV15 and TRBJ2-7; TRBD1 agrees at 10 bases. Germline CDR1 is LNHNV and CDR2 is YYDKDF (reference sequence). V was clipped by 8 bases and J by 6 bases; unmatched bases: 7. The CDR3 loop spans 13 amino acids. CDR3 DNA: TGTGCCACCTCGACAGGGGGCTTCGGCGAGCAGTACTTC. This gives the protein CATSTGGFGEQYF.

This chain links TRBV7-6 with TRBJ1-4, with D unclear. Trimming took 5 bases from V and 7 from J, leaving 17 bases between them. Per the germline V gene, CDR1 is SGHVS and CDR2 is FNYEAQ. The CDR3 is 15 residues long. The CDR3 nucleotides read TGTGCCAGCAGCCCTCTTTCCTCTGATATTGAAAAACTGTTTTTT. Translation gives CASSPLSSDIEKLFF.

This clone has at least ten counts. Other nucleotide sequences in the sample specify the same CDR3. Written as DNA, the CDR3 is TGTGCCAGCAGCTTGGTAGGAGGGGGACTTACGAGCAATCAGCCCCAGCATTTT. Residues: CASSLVGGGLTSNQPQHF. This chain links TRBV7-9 with TRBJ1-5; possibly TRBD1 for D (6 bases). The CDR3 is 18 amino acids. V was shortened by 3 bases and J by 1 base, with 19 bases between the two germline ends. Germline V gene lookup returns CDR1 SEHNR and CDR2 FQNEAQ (reference sequence).

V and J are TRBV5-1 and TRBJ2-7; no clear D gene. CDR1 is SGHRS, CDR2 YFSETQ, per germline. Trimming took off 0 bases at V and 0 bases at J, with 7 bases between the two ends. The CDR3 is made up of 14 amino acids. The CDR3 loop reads CASSLAAHSYEQYF. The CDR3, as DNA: TGCGCCAGCAGCTTGGCCGCGCACTCCTACGAGCAGTACTTC.

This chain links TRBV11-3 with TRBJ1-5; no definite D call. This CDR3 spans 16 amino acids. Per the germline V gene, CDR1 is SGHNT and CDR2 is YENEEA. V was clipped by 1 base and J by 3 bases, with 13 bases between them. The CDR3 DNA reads TGTGCCAGCAGCTTAGCAGGAGCACAGAACAATCAGCCCCAGCATTTT. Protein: CASSLAGAQNNQPQHF.

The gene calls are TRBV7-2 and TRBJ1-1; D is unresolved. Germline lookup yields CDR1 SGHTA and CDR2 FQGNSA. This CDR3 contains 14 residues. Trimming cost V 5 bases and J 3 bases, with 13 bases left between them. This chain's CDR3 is CASSPSSGYTEAFF. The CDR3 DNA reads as TGTGCCAGCAGCCCCTCCAGCGGGTACACTGAAGCTTTCTTT.

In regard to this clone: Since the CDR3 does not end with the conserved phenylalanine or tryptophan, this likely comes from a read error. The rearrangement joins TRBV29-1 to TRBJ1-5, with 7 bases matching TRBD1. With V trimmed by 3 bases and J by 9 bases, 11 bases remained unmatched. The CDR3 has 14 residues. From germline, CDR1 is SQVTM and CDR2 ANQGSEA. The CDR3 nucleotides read TGCAGCGTTGATAGGACAGGTCCCCTGCGGCCCCAGCATCTT. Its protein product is CSVDRTGPLRPQHL.

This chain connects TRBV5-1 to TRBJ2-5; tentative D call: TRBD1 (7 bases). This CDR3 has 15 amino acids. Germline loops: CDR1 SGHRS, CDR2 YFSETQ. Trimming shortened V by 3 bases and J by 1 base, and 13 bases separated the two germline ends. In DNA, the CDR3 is TGCGCCAGCAGCTCAGGGGGGAGGCCCCAAGAGACCCAGTACTTC. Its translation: CASSSGGRPQETQYF.

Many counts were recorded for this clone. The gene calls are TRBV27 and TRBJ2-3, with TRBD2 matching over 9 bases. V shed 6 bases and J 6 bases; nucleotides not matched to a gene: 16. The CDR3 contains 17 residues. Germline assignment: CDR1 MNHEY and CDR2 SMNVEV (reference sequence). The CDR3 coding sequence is TGTGCCAGCAGCCCCACACTCCGGCGGGAGGGTTGGGATACGCAGTATTTT. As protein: CASSPTLRREGWDTQYF.

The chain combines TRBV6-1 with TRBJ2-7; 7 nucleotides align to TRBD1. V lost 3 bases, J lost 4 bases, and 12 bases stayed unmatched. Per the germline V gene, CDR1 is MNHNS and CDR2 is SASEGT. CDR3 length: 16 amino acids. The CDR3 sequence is CASSEGQRLSGYEQYF. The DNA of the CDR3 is TGTGCCAGCAGTGAGGGACAGCGCCTTTCTGGGTACGAGCAGTACTTC.

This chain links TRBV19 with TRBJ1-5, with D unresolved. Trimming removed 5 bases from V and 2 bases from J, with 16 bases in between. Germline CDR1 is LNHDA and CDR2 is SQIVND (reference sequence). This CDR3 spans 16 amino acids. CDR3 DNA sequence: TGTGCCAGTAGTTTGTCCCTAACGGCGGGCAATCAGCCCCAGCATTTT. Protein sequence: CASSLSLTAGNQPQHF.

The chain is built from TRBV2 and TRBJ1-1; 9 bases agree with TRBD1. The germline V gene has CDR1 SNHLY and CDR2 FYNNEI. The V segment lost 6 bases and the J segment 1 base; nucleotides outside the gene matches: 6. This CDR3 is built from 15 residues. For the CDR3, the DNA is TGTGCCAGCAGGGGACTGGACAGGGGGAACACTGAAGCTTTCTTT. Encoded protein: CASRGLDRGNTEAFF.

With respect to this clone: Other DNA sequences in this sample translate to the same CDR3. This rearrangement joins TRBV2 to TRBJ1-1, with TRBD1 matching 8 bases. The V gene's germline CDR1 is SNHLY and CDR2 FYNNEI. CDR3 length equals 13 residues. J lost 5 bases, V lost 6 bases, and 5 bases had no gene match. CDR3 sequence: CASSGQGVTEAFF. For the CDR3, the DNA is TGTGCCAGCAGCGGACAGGGTGTGACTGAAGCTTTCTTT.

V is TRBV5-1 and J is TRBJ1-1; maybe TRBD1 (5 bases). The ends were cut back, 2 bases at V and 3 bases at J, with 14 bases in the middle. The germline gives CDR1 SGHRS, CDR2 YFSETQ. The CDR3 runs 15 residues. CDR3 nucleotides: TGCGCCAGCAGCTTCGACCCCGCGGGGGACACTGAAGCTTTCTTT. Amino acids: CASSFDPAGDTEAFF.

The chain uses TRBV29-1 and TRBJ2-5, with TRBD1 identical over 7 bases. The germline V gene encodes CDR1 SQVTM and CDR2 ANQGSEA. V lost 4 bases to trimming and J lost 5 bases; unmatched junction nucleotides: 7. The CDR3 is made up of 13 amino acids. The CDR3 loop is CSVGEGARETQYF. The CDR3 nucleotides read TGCAGCGTTGGTGAGGGGGCGAGGGAGACCCAGTACTTC.

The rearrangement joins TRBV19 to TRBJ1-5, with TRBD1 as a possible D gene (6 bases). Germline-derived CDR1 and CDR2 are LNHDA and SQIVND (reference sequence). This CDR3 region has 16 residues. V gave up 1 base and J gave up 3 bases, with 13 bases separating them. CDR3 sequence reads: CASSIGFRGVNQPQHF. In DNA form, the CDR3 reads TGTGCCAGTAGTATAGGATTCAGGGGAGTCAATCAGCCCCAGCATTTT. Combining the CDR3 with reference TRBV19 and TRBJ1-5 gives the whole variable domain DGGITQSPKYLFRKEGQNVTLSCEQNLNHDAMYWYRQDPGQGLRLIYYSQIVNDFQKGDIAEGYSVSREKKESFPLTVTSAQKNPTAFYLCASSIGFRGVNQPQHFGDGTRLSIL.